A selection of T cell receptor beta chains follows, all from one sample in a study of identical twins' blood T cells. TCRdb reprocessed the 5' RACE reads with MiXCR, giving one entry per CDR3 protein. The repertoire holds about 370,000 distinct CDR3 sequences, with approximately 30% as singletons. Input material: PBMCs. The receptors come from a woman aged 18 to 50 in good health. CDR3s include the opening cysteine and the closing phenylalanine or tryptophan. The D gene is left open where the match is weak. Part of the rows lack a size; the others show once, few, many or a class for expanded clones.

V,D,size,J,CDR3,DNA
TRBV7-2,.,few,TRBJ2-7,CASSIVSVSYEQYF,TGTGCCAGCAGCATAGTATCAGTTTCCTACGAGCAGTACTTC
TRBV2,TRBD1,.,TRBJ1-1,CASKVGQVLGMNTEAFF,TGTGCCAGCAAGGTCGGACAGGTGTTGGGTATGAACACTGAAGCTTTCTTT
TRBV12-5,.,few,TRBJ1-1,CASGLMRGSAFF,TGTGCTAGTGGTTTGATGCGGGGTTCAGCTTTCTTT
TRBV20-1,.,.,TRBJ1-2,CSVALGAYYGYTF,TGCAGTGTTGCCCTGGGGGCTTACTATGGCTACACCTTC
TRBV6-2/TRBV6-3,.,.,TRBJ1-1,CASSYIGGHTEAFF,TGTGCCAGCAGTTACATCGGGGGCCACACTGAAGCTTTCTTT
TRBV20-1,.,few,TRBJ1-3,CSAREEANTIYF,TGCAGTGCTAGAGAAGAGGCAAACACCATATATTTT
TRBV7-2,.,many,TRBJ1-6,CASSINRQVSNSPLHF,TGTGCCAGCAGCATTAACAGACAGGTCTCGAATTCACCCCTCCACTTT
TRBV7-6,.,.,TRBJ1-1,CASSLWSSEAFF,TGTGCCAGCAGCTTATGGTCCTCTGAAGCTTTCTTT
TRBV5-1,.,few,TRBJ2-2,CASSLEGSTGELFF,TGCGCCAGCAGCTTGGAAGGGTCCACCGGGGAGCTGTTTTTT
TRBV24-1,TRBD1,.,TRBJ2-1,CATGTGQARNEQFF,TGTGCCACCGGGACGGGACAGGCACGCAATGAGCAGTTCTTC